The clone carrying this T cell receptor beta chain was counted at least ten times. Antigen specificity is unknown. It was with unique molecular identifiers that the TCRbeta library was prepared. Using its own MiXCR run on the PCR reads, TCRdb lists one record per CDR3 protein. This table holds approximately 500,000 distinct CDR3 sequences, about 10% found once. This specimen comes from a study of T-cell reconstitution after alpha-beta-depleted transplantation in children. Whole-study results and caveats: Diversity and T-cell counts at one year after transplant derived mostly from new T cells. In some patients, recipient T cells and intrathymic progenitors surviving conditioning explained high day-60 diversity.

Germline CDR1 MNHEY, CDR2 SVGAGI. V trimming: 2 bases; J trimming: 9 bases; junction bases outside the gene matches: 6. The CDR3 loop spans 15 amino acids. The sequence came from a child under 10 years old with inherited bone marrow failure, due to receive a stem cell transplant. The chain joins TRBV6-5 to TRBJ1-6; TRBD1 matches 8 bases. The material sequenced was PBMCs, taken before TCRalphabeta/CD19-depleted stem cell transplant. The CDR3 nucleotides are TGTGCCAGCAGTTACCCCGGGACAGGTGGTTCACCCCTCCACTTT. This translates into CASSYPGTGGSPLHF.